Shown below are 31 T cell receptor beta chains from a single sample sequenced in a study of human T cells and chemical hapten exposure. One entry per CDR3 protein results from TCRdb running MiXCR on the RACE reads. The sample holds about 71,000 distinct CDR3 sequences, roughly 9.8% seen once. Time point reported: patch test 1, 2 weeks after DPC sensitization. Treatment here: therapeutic diphenylcyclopropenone sensitization with weekly scalp DPC. This specimen consisted of whole blood, obtained in connection with sensitization to the hapten diphenylcyclopropenone (DPC). The receptors come from a woman in her 40s with alopecia areata. Some clones in this sample may be carry-over from other donors' samples.

This clonotype was recorded at least ten times. The chain joins TRBV11-2 to TRBJ1-1; maybe TRBD1 (5 bases). Germline lookup yields CDR1 SGHAT and CDR2 FQNNGV. This CDR3 has 13 residues. Trimming took off 7 bases at V and 6 bases at J, with 15 bases between the two ends. The CDR3: CASTQGRGAEAFF. The CDR3 DNA follows: TGTGCCAGCACCCAAGGGAGGGGCGCTGAAGCTTTCTTT.

This clonotype was found a few times. The rearrangement joins TRBV4-2 to TRBJ1-1; 7 bases match TRBD1. After removal of 0 bases from V and 1 base from J, the junction contained 8 bases not matched to a gene. Germline CDR1 and CDR2: LGHNA and YNFKEQ. The CDR3 runs to 17 residues. The CDR3 DNA follows: TGTGCCAGCAGCCAAGATCTTCTCCGGGACAGGAACACTGAAGCTTTCTTT. This codes for CASSQDLLRDRNTEAFF.

This clonotype was counted at least ten times. The V gene is TRBV18, the J gene TRBJ1-3; D possibly corresponds to TRBD1 (6 bases). Germline loops: CDR1 KGHSH, CDR2 LQKENI. CDR3 length: 15 amino acids. Trimming removed 0 bases from V and 3 bases from J, with 9 bases in between. For the CDR3, the DNA is TGTGCCAGCTCACCACCGGCAGGGGTTGGAAACACCATATATTTT. Its protein product is CASSPPAGVGNTIYF.

By sample fraction, this clonotype is medium-sized. This chain uses TRBV20-1 with TRBJ1-2, with no clear D. V was shortened by 5 bases and J by 3 bases, with 13 bases between the two germline ends. The germline V gene has CDR1 DFQATT and CDR2 SNEGSKA (reference sequence). The length of the CDR3 is 13 residues. The CDR3 here is CSAWEAGDYGYTF. In DNA form, the CDR3 reads TGCAGTGCTTGGGAGGCAGGCGACTATGGCTACACCTTC.

The chain has TRBV19 and TRBJ2-1, with TRBD2 as a possible D gene (7 bases). This CDR3 comprises 13 residues. Per germline, CDR1 LNHDA and CDR2 SQIVND (reference sequence). Trimming shortened V by 5 bases and J by 15 bases, and 20 bases separated the two germline ends. The CDR3 protein is CASSSTGGGAGFF. The CDR3 DNA is TGTGCCAGTAGTTCTACTGGAGGGGGGGCTGGGTTCTTC.

In this sample, this clonotype turned up a few times. This chain connects TRBV4-3 to TRBJ2-3; 9 bases are shared with TRBD2. CDR3 size: 16 residues. Per the germline V gene, CDR1 is LGHNA and CDR2 is YSLEER. Trimming removed 1 base from V and 5 bases from J; junction bases left unmatched: 7. CDR3 in amino acids: CASSQGASGVEDTQYF. The CDR3 nucleotides read TGCGCCAGCAGCCAAGGGGCTAGCGGGGTTGAAGATACGCAGTATTTT.

This clonotype was recorded many times. The rearrangement links TRBV5-1 to TRBJ2-2; TRBD2 agrees at 13 bases. This CDR3 has 18 amino acids. Per the germline V gene, CDR1 is SGHRS and CDR2 is YFSETQ. The ends lost 0 bases at V and 4 bases at J; junction bases unmatched: 6. The CDR3 here is CASSLEGLAGTITGELFF. CDR3 nucleotide sequence: TGCGCCAGCAGCTTGGAGGGACTAGCGGGGACCATCACCGGGGAGCTGTTTTTT.

This clonotype appeared many times. The chain has TRBV7-9 and TRBJ1-1; no firm D call. Trimming stripped 5 bases from V and 4 bases from J, with 17 bases between. CDR1 is SEHNR and CDR2 is FQNEAQ in the germline V gene (reference sequence). The CDR3 has 15 amino acids. CDR3: CASSPTYLKGTEAFF. The CDR3 DNA sequence: TGTGCCAGCAGCCCGACATACCTCAAGGGCACTGAAGCTTTCTTT.

This clonotype has more than one count but fewer than ten. The chain carries TRBV4-1 and TRBJ2-7; possible D gene TRBD1, 5 bases. V was clipped by 1 base and J by 2 bases, with 12 bases between them. The CDR3 is made up of 15 amino acids. Germline assignment: CDR1 MGHRA and CDR2 YSYEKL. CDR3 sequence reads: CASSQATGSTYEQYF. DNA for the CDR3: TGCGCCAGCAGCCAAGCAACAGGCTCGACCTACGAGCAGTACTTC.

A note on this clonotype: A single base separates this from a much larger clone, so it may be a read error. V gene TRBV7-8 combines with J gene TRBJ1-1; 9 bases match TRBD1. This CDR3 is 16 amino acids long. The germline V gene encodes CDR1 SGHVS and CDR2 FQNEAQ. CDR3 region: CAGSSNRGQVNTEAFF. DNA of the CDR3: TGTGCCGGCAGCTCCAACAGGGGGCAGGTGAACACTGAAGCTTTCTTT. The full variable domain, its missing parts supplied by reference TRBV7-8 and TRBJ1-1, is GAGVSQSPRYKVAKRGQDVALRCDPISGHVSLFWYQQALGQGPEFLTYFQNEAQLDKSGLPSDRFFAERPEGSVSTLKIQRTQQEDSAVYLCAGSSNRGQVNTEAFFGQGTRLTVV.

This clonotype was counted many times. DNA of the CDR3: TGCGCCAGCACGAAGGATTCCGCCTACGAGCAGTACTTC. Translation: CASTKDSAYEQYF. V usage is TRBV5-1 and J usage is TRBJ2-7; no clear D. Trimming stripped 6 bases from V and 2 bases from J, with 12 bases between. This CDR3 is built from 13 residues. Germline V gene sequence: CDR1 SGHRS, CDR2 YFSETQ.

This clonotype has only one observation. Possible read error: a much larger clone is one base away. The genes are TRBV5-4 and TRBJ2-7; TRBD2 is a possible D gene (6 bases). The CDR3 covers 15 residues. Germline values: CDR1 SGHNT, CDR2 YYREEE (reference sequence). The CDR3 DNA follows: TGTTCCAGCAGCTTAGCGGCAACAACTACCTACGAGCAGTACTTC. Translation gives CSSSLAATTTYEQYF.

This clonotype was seen only a few times. The chain is built from TRBV12-3 or TRBV12-4 and TRBJ1-1; D gene uncertain. The CDR3 extends over 11 amino acids. V gave up 0 bases and J gave up 11 bases, with 7 bases separating them. The CDR3, as DNA: TGTGCCAGCAGTTTAGCGCCGCCGGCTTTCTTT. Amino acid sequence: CASSLAPPAFF.

This clonotype was recorded a few times. V and J are TRBV6-2 or TRBV6-3 and TRBJ2-3; D unclear. CDR1 and CDR2 from the germline V gene are MNHEY and SVGEGT. This CDR3 is 12 amino acids long. The V end was cut by 0 bases, the J end by 4 bases, with 2 bases between. CDR3 nucleotides: TGTGCCAGCAGTTACTCCCCAGATACGCAGTATTTT. Translated: CASSYSPDTQYF.

This clonotype has just a few counts. The chain recombines TRBV10-1 with TRBJ1-5; TRBD1 agrees at 10 bases. Trimming at V came to 6 bases and at J to 7 bases, leaving 15 bases not matched to a gene. The CDR3 has 17 residues. Per the germline V gene, CDR1 is WNHNN and CDR2 is SYGVQD (reference sequence). DNA for the CDR3: TGCGCCAGCAGGGGAGACCGGGACAGGGGAAGGCTACAGCCCCAGCATTTT. This translates into CASRGDRDRGRLQPQHF.

In regard to this clonotype: One end of the junction is discordant with germline, which a read error may explain. The chain carries TRBV6-6 and TRBJ2-4; TRBD2 agrees at 10 bases. Germline V CDR1 and CDR2: MNHNY, SVGAGI (reference sequence). The CDR3 loop spans 11 amino acids. The CDR3 reads CASSGGNIQYF. For the CDR3, the DNA is TGCGCCTCTAGCGGGGGAAACATTCAGTACTTC.

This clonotype was counted ten times or more. This sequence joins TRBV20-1 and TRBJ1-6, with a tentative D call TRBD1 (6 bases). V was shortened by 6 bases and J by 6 bases, with 15 bases between the two germline ends. There are 14 residues in the CDR3. Germline V CDR1 and CDR2: DFQATT, SNEGSKA (reference sequence). The CDR3 nucleotides read TGCAGTGCGAGAAACCAGGGGATTAATTCACCCCTCCACTTT. This encodes CSARNQGINSPLHF.

The sample holds many counts of this clonotype. The chain links TRBV7-3 to TRBJ1-1; D gene uncertain. CDR1 and CDR2 from the germline V gene are SGHTA and FQGTGA. Trimming removed 1 base from V and 1 base from J, with 16 bases in between. This CDR3 is 17 amino acids long. CDR3 nucleotide sequence: TGTGCCAGCAGCTTAATGCCCCTCGGAATGGGGAACACTGAAGCTTTCTTT. Its translation is CASSLMPLGMGNTEAFF.

CDR3: CASSLSWGLAGELFF. The CDR3 nucleotides are TGCGCCAGCAGCTTGTCTTGGGGATTGGCCGGGGAGCTGTTTTTT. J is TRBJ2-2 and V is TRBV5-1; no definite D call. V lost 1 base to trimming and J lost 6 bases, with 13 bases between them. This CDR3 has 15 amino acids. Germline CDR1 reads SGHRS; CDR2 reads YFSETQ.

The table lists this clonotype with many counts. V is TRBV11-2 and J is TRBJ2-1; perhaps TRBD2 as D (5 bases). The CDR3 contains 13 residues. Germline V lookup: CDR1 SGHAT, CDR2 FQNNGV. Trimming took off 5 bases at V and 6 bases at J, with 11 bases between the two ends. CDR3 loop: CASSPDWVNEQFF. The CDR3 DNA is TGTGCCAGCAGCCCGGACTGGGTCAATGAGCAGTTCTTC.

This sequence joins TRBV7-2 and TRBJ2-7; D possibly corresponds to TRBD1 (6 bases). V was pared by 2 bases and J by 4 bases, with 15 bases between. The CDR3 length is 15 residues. The V gene's germline CDR1 is SGHTA and CDR2 FQGNSA. The CDR3 DNA sequence: TGTGCCAGCAGCTTACAGGGGACCCTGCTTTACGAGCAGTACTTC. As protein: CASSLQGTLLYEQYF.

Many counts were recorded for this clonotype. This sequence joins TRBV29-1 and TRBJ2-5, with D possibly being TRBD1 or TRBD2 (6 bases each). Germline CDR1 reads SQVTM; CDR2 reads ANQGSEA. The V end lost 3 bases, the J end lost 2 bases, and 13 bases lay between the germline ends. CDR3 length: 14 amino acids. As DNA, the CDR3 is TGCAGCGTTGAGGGGGGCCGGGCACAAGAGACCCAGTACTTC. Translation gives CSVEGGRAQETQYF.

This clonotype was seen only a few times. V and J are TRBV25-1 and TRBJ2-3; no definite D call. Trimming removed 1 base from V and 2 bases from J, with 7 bases in between. Germline CDR1 reads MGHDK; CDR2 reads SYGVNS. This CDR3 comprises 14 residues. The CDR3 DNA is TGTGCCAGCAGTGAATCCGTCCTCACAGATACGCAGTATTTT. Protein: CASSESVLTDTQYF. The full variable domain, with the rest looked up from reference TRBV25-1 and TRBJ2-3, is EADIYQTPRYLVIGTGKKITLECSQTMGHDKMYWYQQDPGMELHLIHYSYGVNSTEKGDLSSESTVSRIRTEHFPLTLESARPSHTSQYLCASSESVLTDTQYFGPGTRLTVL.

This clonotype was detected once. The chain carries TRBV5-4 and TRBJ2-1; D not resolved. CDR1 SGHNT and CDR2 YYREEE come from the germline V gene (reference sequence). This CDR3 is 13 amino acids long. Trimming left V 7 bases short and J 8 bases short, with 16 bases between. CDR3 bases: TGTGCCAGCTCCCCACCCCCTGCGGATGAGCAGTTCTTC. Translated, it gives CASSPPPADEQFF.

The table lists this clonotype with a few counts. The V and J genes are TRBV6-5 and TRBJ2-1; unclear D gene. V was cut by 0 bases and J by 1 base, with 13 bases left in between. Germline assignment: CDR1 MNHEY and CDR2 SVGAGI. The CDR3 is 17 residues long. The CDR3 DNA follows: TGTGCCAGCAGTTACTCGAAGGGATTGCGTTCCTACAATGAGCAGTTCTTC. Amino acids: CASSYSKGLRSYNEQFF.

This clonotype was seen only a few times. This rearrangement joins TRBV4-3 to TRBJ2-1; 7 nucleotides match TRBD2. This CDR3 is built from 15 residues. V shed 0 bases, J shed 2 bases, and the junction held 1 base outside the gene matches. CDR1 and CDR2 (germline): LGHNA, YSLEER. In nucleotides, the CDR3 is TGCGCCAGCAGCCAAGATGGGGGGGCCTACAATGAGCAGTTCTTC. Its protein is CASSQDGGAYNEQFF.

The V and J genes are TRBV18 and TRBJ2-5; D gene unclear. The V and J ends lost 3 bases and 3 bases respectively, with 8 bases between them. Germline CDR1 KGHSH, CDR2 LQKENI. CDR3 length: 13 amino acids. The CDR3 DNA reads as TGTGCCAGCTCACCGTCTCAGGAAGAGACCCAGTACTTC. Amino acid sequence: CASSPSQEETQYF.

This clonotype has ten or more counts. This chain uses TRBV18 with TRBJ2-7, with a tentative D call TRBD1 (5 bases). The V gene's germline CDR1 is KGHSH and CDR2 LQKENI. Trimming shortened V by 3 bases and J by 0 bases, and 15 bases separated the two germline ends. The CDR3 extends over 16 amino acids. The CDR3: CASSPDRGLSSYEQYF. The CDR3 nucleotides are TGTGCCAGCTCACCCGACAGAGGCCTCAGCTCCTACGAGCAGTACTTC.

This clonotype was counted ten times or more. The chain is built from TRBV2 and TRBJ1-2; D is possibly TRBD1 (6 bases). The CDR3 covers 14 residues. Germline CDR1 reads SNHLY; CDR2 reads FYNNEI. V was clipped by 6 bases and J by 4 bases, with 15 bases between them. CDR3 residues: CASRDYEQGYGYTF. The CDR3 nucleotides are TGTGCCAGCAGAGATTATGAACAGGGCTATGGCTACACCTTC.

This clonotype has ten or more counts. This chain links TRBV24-1 with TRBJ2-2; no reliable D call. There are 16 residues in the CDR3. Trimming pared 5 bases from V and 1 base from J, leaving 13 bases between. Looked up from germline, CDR1 is KGHDR and CDR2 is SFDVKD. CDR3 protein: CATSGLEDLNTGELFF. The CDR3 DNA follows: TGTGCCACCAGTGGCCTAGAGGATTTGAACACCGGGGAGCTGTTTTTT.

This clonotype was recorded once. The chain is built from TRBV9 and TRBJ2-7; a possible D gene is TRBD1 (5 bases). The V and J ends lost 3 bases and 7 bases respectively, with 14 bases between them. This CDR3 is built from 13 residues. In germline, CDR1 is SGDLS, CDR2 YYNGEE. The CDR3 nucleotides read TGTGCCAGCAGCGGATGGGGCGGAAGGGAGCAGTACTTC. Its translation is CASSGWGGREQYF.